A single sample is the source of the 2 T cell receptor beta chains below, sequenced in a study of T-cell memory formation after mild COVID-19. TCRdb itself ran the 5' RACE reads through MiXCR, one entry per CDR3 protein. Here the sample spans 250,000 to 300,000 distinct CDR3 sequences, around 15% being singletons. Sequencing was carried out using PBMCs or a T cell subset sorted from them (not recorded which). The receptors derive from a man aged 18 to 35 who had mild COVID-19 (a few samples of this study predate the infection). Cell type and time point are not known.

This clonotype was observed a handful of times. This chain links TRBV7-2 with TRBJ2-5; D is perhaps TRBD2 (5 bases). CDR3 length: 17 residues. Per the germline V gene, CDR1 is SGHTA and CDR2 is FQGNSA. Trimming cost V 1 base and J 1 base, with 16 bases left between them. CDR3 residues: CASSLGFPGSTQETQYF. CDR3 coding DNA: TGTGCCAGCAGCTTAGGCTTCCCGGGATCGACCCAAGAGACCCAGTACTTC.

This clonotype was seen only a few times. This chain connects TRBV5-1 to TRBJ1-1; D perhaps matches TRBD1 (5 bases). V lost 7 bases and J lost 10, with 14 bases in between. Germline-derived CDR1 and CDR2 are SGHRS and YFSETQ. There are 11 residues in the CDR3. The chain's CDR3 is CASRLPGGAFF. As DNA, the CDR3 is TGCGCCAGCCGTCTCCCGGGGGGAGCTTTCTTT.